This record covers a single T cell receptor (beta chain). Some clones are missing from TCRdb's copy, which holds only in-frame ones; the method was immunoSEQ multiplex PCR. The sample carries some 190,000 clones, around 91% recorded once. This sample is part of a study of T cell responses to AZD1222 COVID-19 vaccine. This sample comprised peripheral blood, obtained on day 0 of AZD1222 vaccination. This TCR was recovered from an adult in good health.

CDR3 protein: CASSKGSTEAFF. The CDR3 DNA sequence: TGTGCCAGCAGCAAGGGGAGCACTGAAGCTTTCTTT. The rearrangement links TRBV6-5 to TRBJ1-1; tentative D call: TRBD1 (5 bases). The V end lost 6 bases, the J end lost 4 bases, and 9 bases lay between the germline ends. Per germline, CDR1 MNHEY and CDR2 SVGAGI. CDR3 length: 12 amino acids.